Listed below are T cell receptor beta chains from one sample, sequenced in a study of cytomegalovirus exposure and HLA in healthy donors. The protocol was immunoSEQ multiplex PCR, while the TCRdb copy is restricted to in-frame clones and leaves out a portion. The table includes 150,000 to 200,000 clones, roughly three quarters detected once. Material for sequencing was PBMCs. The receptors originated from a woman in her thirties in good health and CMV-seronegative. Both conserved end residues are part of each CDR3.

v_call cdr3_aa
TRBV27 CASRGAQSYSNQPQHF
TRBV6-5 CASSSPGIAGAYEQYF
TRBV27 CASSLIGGKSQHF
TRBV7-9 CASSLWGDTEAFF
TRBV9 CASSTSGGITYEQYF
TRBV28 CASAQPGLHGGTQYF
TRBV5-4 CAGRRWESYEQYF
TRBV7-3 CASKAGQGNTEAFF
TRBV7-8 CASSARQGHEQYF
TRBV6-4 CASSVEGGTDTQYF
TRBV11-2 CASSFHRGATEAFF
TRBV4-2 CASSQELGGRFGELFF
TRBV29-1 CSARRGTNYEQYF
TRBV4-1 CASSQVTQGYEQYF
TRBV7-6 CASSPGTNYGYTF
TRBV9 CASSGGLAGVDTQYF
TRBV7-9 CASSSEGQGRNQPQHF
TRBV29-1 CSVAGLAGAYEQYF
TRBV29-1 CSVGPYRDNSYEQYF
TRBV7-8 CASSRTGGGGTGELFF
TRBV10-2 CASSAPRDRVTEAFF
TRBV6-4 CASSDSSGGSGANVLTF
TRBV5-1 CASSPGGLGDTQYF
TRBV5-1 CASSTATGVNTEAFF
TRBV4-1 CASSQGLGLGTEAFF
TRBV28 CASMESGRTDTQYF
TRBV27 CASSLSGGVGAEAFF
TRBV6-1 CASNLQGSYNEQFF
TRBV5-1 CASSLDRQGRDEQYF
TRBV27 CASSRNAGINQPQHF
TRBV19 CASRYPGQANTEAFF
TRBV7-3 CASSPQTVNTGELFF
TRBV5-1 CASSLTGVTYEQYF
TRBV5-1 CASSLAGRGSASYNEQFF
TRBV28 CASTRQNQPQHF
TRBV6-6 CASSYSKSTGPSPFF
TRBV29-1 CSVDPATSGSLNEQFF
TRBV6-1 CASSVDNWNTEAFF
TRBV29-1 CSVEVKGQPYGYTF
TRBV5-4 CASSLASGRGSYEQYF